The following is a TCR beta chain sequence with its context. This table comes from immunoSEQ multiplex PCR, and its TCRdb copy is limited to in-frame clones, with some not included. Counted here are some 510,000 clones, approximately 79% occurring once; the ten biggest clones make up roughly 13%. This entry is derived from a study of shared clonotypes between healthy human individuals. The CDR3 consists of 14 residues. CDR1 SGHNT and CDR2 YYREEE come from the germline V gene (reference sequence). Trimming cost V 2 bases and J 4 bases, with 11 bases left between them. Source material: PBMCs. The rearrangement uses TRBV5-4 and TRBJ2-3; D remains ambiguous. This TCR was sampled from a woman aged 40 to 50 in good health. Some clones in this sample may be carry-over from other donors' samples. CDR3 region: CASSFVNEADTQYF. The CDR3 nucleotides read TGTGCCAGCAGCTTTGTCAACGAGGCAGATACGCAGTATTTT.